The entry below describes one T cell receptor (beta chain). Its antigen is undetermined. The data stem from a study of cytomegalovirus exposure and HLA in healthy donors. About the study: Falling in the Caucasian-associated ancestry cluster were 81% of under 500 genotyped donors. General study points: Immune exposure information available was restricted to CMV serostatus. A later analysis by the authors found several of the most significant clusters apparently linked to common viral pathogens. Cytomegalovirus association was assigned to approximately 160 TCR beta chains.

With 60 Vbeta and 13 Jbeta primers, the PCR was carried out. TCRdb's copy holds only in-frame clones and misses some; the assay was immunoSEQ multiplex PCR. The table includes around 180,000 clones, over 60% detected once. The CDR3 covers 15 residues. With 2 bases clipped from V and 4 bases from J, the junction kept 5 bases outside the gene matches. From germline, CDR1 is SGHRS and CDR2 YFSETQ. The TCR comes from a girl between 10 and 17 years old in good health and CMV-seronegative. The sample consisted of PBMCs. J is TRBJ2-2 and V is TRBV5-1; 7 bases match TRBD1. This chain's CDR3 is CASSLEGAGTGELFF. For the CDR3, the DNA is TGCGCCAGCAGCTTAGAGGGGGCCGGCACCGGGGAGCTGTTTTTT.